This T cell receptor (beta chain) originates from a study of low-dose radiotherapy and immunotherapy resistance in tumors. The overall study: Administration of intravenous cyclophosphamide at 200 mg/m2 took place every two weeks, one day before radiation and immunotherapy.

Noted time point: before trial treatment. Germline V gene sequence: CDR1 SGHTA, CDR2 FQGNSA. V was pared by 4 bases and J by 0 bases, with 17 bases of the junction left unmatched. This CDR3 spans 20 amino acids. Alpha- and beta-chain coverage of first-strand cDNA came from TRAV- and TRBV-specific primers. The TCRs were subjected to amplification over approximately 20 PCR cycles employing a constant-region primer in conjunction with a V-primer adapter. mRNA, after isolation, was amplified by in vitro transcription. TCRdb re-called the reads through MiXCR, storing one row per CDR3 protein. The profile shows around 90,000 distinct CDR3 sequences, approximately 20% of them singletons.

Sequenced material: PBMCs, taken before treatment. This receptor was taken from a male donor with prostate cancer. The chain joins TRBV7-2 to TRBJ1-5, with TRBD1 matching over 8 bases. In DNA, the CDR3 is TGTGCCAGCAGCTCGACACGGGACAGGAGTTCCTCTTATAGCAATCAGCCCCAGCATTTT. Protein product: CASSSTRDRSSSYSNQPQHF.